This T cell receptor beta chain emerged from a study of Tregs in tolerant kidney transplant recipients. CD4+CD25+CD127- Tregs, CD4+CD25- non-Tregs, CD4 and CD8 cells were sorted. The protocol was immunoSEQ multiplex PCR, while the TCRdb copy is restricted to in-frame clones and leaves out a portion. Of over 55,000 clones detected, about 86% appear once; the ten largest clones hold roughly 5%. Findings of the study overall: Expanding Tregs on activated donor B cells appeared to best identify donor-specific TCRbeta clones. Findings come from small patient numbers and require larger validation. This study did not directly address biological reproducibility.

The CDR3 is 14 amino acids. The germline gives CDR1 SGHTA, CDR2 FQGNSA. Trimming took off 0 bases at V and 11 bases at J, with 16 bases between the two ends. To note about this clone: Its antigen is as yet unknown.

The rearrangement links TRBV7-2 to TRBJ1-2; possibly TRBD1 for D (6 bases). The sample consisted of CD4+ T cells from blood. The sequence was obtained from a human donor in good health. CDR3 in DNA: TGTGCCAGCAGCTTAGCCGCACAGGGTATTCGGTACACCTTC. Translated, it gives CASSLAAQGIRYTF.